This paragraph covers one T cell receptor beta chain sequence. Its antigen specificity is not known. At one boundary the junction diverges from the germline segment, which might be a read error. Blood RNA was extracted from unsorted whole blood using TRIzol reagent, and germline DNA was obtained with the DNeasy Blood & Tissue kit. At the time of sampling, the patients were treatment-naive and had chronic HBV infection. Roughly 4 milliliters of peripheral blood were collected into K2EDTA tubes before surgery. From the cysteine through the phenylalanine, the CDR3 covers 16 amino acids. The CDR3 DNA has 48 bases and is translated from base 1. Via the germline V gene, CDR1 is MGHRA and CDR2 YSYEKL. A constant-region primer and ProtoScript II reverse transcriptase were used to reverse-transcribe TCRbeta-specific cDNA from 500 ng total RNA. The TCRbeta libraries were prepared through three rounds of nested multiplex PCR following a slightly modified ARM-PCR procedure. Each of the first two PCR rounds ran for approximately 10 cycles and used multiplex TRBV1-TRBV30 forward primers together with a Cbeta reverse primer. Sample barcodes and Illumina adapters were added in a final 25-cycle PCR using Deep VentR polymerase. Amplicons of 200-500 bp were gel-purified with a QIAquick gel extraction kit before sequencing. TCRbeta amplicons were sequenced on an Illumina HiSeq 2500 with 250-bp paired-end reads. The paper's data handling went like this. Trimmomatic v0.33 was used to quality-trim the reads, and FLASH v1.2.11 was used to merge paired reads so that full CDR3 sequences could be recovered. V, D and J germline segments were assigned to the rearranged TCRbeta sequences by MiGEC v1.2.1b. Clonotype statistics, along with Shannon-Wiener diversity indices, were calculated using VDJtools v1.0.0. To reduce sampling bias, subsequent analyses other than the diversity analysis used only the 250 most abundant clonotypes in each sample. TCRdb took the public reads, trimmed them with fastp at Q25, ran MiXCR for clone calling and kept in-frame beta chains. Rows with a matching CDR3 protein are joined into one entry that keeps the most common DNA and genes. Here the V and J calls rest on TCRdb's processing, not on the authors' analysis. The sample table shows 300,000 to 350,000 distinct CDR3 sequences, and roughly 61% are seen once. The ten largest make up about 6% of the sample.

The data were taken from a study of tumor-infiltrating lymphocytes in primary liver carcinoma (dated by TCRdb to the late 2010s). For the study in its entirety: Between November 2015 and early 2016, roughly 5 patients in China with histopathologically diagnosed primary liver carcinoma had their tumors surgically resected. The five patients, three men and two women aged 30 to 69 years, had hepatocellular carcinoma (four) or combined HCC and intrahepatic cholangiocarcinoma (one). The study combined TCRbeta repertoire sequencing, expression microarrays and whole-exome sequencing across five regions of each liver tumor, with adjacent normal tissue and blood. The five patients had tumors staged T1-T3 N0M0, with maximum diameters ranging from about 4.2 to 10 cm. Reproducibility between technical replicate repertoires was high, with correlation coefficients above 0.98 and mean shared-clone rates about 0.9. A total of 35 or so specimens from 5 patients went through TCRbeta repertoire sequencing, namely 25 tumor regions, 5 adjacent noncancerous liver tissues and 5 peripheral blood samples. Each sample produced about 3.65 to 7.5 million productive TCRbeta reads, and read depth showed no significant difference between tissue types.

What the research found in general, with its limitations: Pairs of tumor regions showed greater repertoire overlap (mean roughly 36%) than tumor-adjacent pairs (roughly 17%) or tumor-blood pairs (around 15%), which is consistent with antigen-driven expansion. Compared with blood, tumors had a significantly larger share of the repertoire taken up by the top 250 clones (p = 0.039). Bulk unsorted samples precluded comparing CD4+ and CD8+ T cell repertoires. Only 4 to 6 patients were included in the study, and the authors note that the findings should be validated in a larger study. Because only the TCR beta chain was sequenced and unpaired alpha chains were not captured, true repertoire diversity is likely underestimated.

Sequencing used peripheral blood. The chain couples TRBV4-1 to TRBJ1-1; TRBD1 is possibly the D segment (5 matching bases). This TCR derives from a man aged 35 to 55 with primary liver carcinoma and hepatitis B virus infection. The nucleotide sequence reads as follows: TGCGCCGGCAGCCAAGATGTGCAGGGAGCGCCCACTGAAGCTTTCTTT. It translates to CAGSQDVQGAPTEAFF.